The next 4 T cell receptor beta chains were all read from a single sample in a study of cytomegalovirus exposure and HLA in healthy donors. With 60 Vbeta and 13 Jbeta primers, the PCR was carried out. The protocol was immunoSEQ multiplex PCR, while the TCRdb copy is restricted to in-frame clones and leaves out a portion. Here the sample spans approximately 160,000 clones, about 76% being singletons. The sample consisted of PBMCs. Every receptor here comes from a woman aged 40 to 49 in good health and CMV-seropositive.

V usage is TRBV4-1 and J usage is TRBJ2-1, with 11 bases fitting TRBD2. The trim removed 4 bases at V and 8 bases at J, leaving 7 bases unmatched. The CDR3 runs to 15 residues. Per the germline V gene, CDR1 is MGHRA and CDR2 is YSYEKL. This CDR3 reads CASSPGLAGKYEQFF. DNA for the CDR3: TGCGCCAGCAGCCCCGGACTAGCGGGCAAGTATGAGCAGTTCTTC.

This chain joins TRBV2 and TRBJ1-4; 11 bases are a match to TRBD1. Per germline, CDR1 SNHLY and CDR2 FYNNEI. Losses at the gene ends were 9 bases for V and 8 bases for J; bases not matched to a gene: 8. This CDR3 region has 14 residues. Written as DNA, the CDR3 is TGTGCCAGTAGTAAGGACAGGGGGCAGGAAAAACTGTTTTTT. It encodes CASSKDRGQEKLFF.

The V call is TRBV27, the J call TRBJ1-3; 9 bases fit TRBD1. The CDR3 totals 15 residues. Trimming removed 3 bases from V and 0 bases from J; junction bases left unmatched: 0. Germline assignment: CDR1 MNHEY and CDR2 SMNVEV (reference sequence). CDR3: CASSLTGGSGNTIYF. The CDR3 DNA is TGTGCCAGCAGTTTGACAGGGGGCTCTGGAAACACCATATATTTT.

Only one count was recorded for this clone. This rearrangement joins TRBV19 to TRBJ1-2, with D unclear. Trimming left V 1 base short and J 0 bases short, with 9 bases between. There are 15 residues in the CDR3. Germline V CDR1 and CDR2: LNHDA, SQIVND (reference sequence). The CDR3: CASSIATKSNYGYTF. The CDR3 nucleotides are TGTGCCAGTAGTATAGCAACAAAATCTAACTATGGCTACACCTTC. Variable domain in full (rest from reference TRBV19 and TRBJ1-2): DGGITQSPKYLFRKEGQNVTLSCEQNLNHDAMYWYRQDPGQGLRLIYYSQIVNDFQKGDIAEGYSVSREKKESFPLTVTSAQKNPTAFYLCASSIATKSNYGYTFGSGTRLTVV.